One and the same sample provided the 28 T cell receptor beta chains below, sequenced in a study of blood T cell repertoires in COVID-19. Sequenced by immunoSEQ multiplex PCR; TCRdb stores in-frame clones only, minus some. The top ten clones hold about 8% of a sample with approximately 220,000 clones, 81% of them seen once. The specimen sequenced was peripheral blood. These receptors came from a woman older than 75 with acute or convalescent COVID-19.

The J gene is TRBJ2-1, the V gene TRBV7-6, with 11 bases aligning to TRBD2. The CDR3 is 18 residues long. V lost 5 bases, J lost 2 bases, and 11 bases stayed unmatched. Germline V gene data show CDR1 as SGHVS and CDR2 as FNYEAQ. CDR3 coding DNA: TGTGCCAGCAGCCGTACTAGCGGGAGTCCTGATGCCTACAATGAGCAGTTCTTC. This gives the protein CASSRTSGSPDAYNEQFF.

The V gene is TRBV6-5, the J gene TRBJ1-1, with D unresolved. The ends were cut back, 6 bases at V and 1 base at J, with 12 bases in the middle. The CDR3 spans 14 residues. The germline gives CDR1 MNHEY, CDR2 SVGAGI. CDR3 nucleotide sequence: TGTGCCAGCAGAGAGATTTCGGGGAACACTGAAGCTTTCTTT. This codes for CASREISGNTEAFF.

The rearrangement joins TRBV11-3 to TRBJ2-1; D possibly corresponds to TRBD2 (5 bases). The V gene lost 5 bases and the J gene lost 4 bases, with 9 bases spanning the gap. Germline V gene data show CDR1 as SGHNT and CDR2 as YENEEA. The CDR3 is 13 residues long. The CDR3 nucleotides are TGTGCCAGCAGCCCCGGCGGGTACAATGAGCAGTTCTTC. Protein product: CASSPGGYNEQFF. The full variable domain, completed using reference TRBV11-3 and TRBJ2-1, is EAGVVQSPRYKIIEKKQPVAFWCNPISGHNTLYWYLQNLGQGPELLIRYENEEAVDDSQLPKDRFSAERLKGVDSTLKIQPAELGDSAVYLCASSPGGYNEQFFGPGTRLTVL.

This clone was counted a single time. The J gene is TRBJ2-3, the V gene TRBV10-1, with 9 bases fitting TRBD2. Unmatched junction bases numbered 6, after V lost 3 bases and J lost 2 bases. This CDR3 contains 16 residues. Germline assignment: CDR1 WNHNN and CDR2 SYGVQD (reference sequence). The chain's CDR3 is CASSEAGGGYTDTQYF. CDR3 nucleotide sequence: TGCGCCAGCAGTGAAGCGGGGGGCGGTTACACAGATACGCAGTATTTT.

This rearrangement joins TRBV3-1 (or the pseudogene TRBV3-2) to TRBJ2-1, with D maybe TRBD1 (5 bases). Trimming took off 2 bases at V and 2 bases at J, with 13 bases between the two ends. The CDR3 contains 16 residues. Germline V gene data show CDR1 as LGHDT and CDR2 as YNNKEL (reference sequence). The CDR3 bases are TGTGCCAGCAGCCAAACCCTAGGGGTCGCCTACAATGAGCAGTTCTTC. Its translation: CASSQTLGVAYNEQFF.

The gene calls are TRBV3-1 (or the pseudogene TRBV3-2) and TRBJ2-1; D is undetermined. Per germline, CDR1 LGHDT and CDR2 YNNKEL (reference sequence). The CDR3 runs 14 residues. Trimming stripped 4 bases from V and 9 bases from J, with 16 bases between. The CDR3 sequence is CASSPPLESPEQFF. CDR3 DNA: TGTGCCAGCAGCCCCCCCCTAGAAAGTCCTGAGCAGTTCTTC.

The chain uses TRBV5-4 and TRBJ2-1; 8 nucleotides agree with TRBD2. V was clipped by 4 bases and J by 9 bases; unmatched bases: 9. The CDR3 runs 14 residues. Germline assignment: CDR1 SGHNT and CDR2 YYREEE (reference sequence). The CDR3 coding sequence is TGTGCCAGCAGCCAAGCGGGAGTCACCGTTGAGCAGTTCTTC. This translates into CASSQAGVTVEQFF.

The J gene is TRBJ2-7, the V gene TRBV28; D may be TRBD2 (6 bases). This CDR3 spans 16 amino acids. Deletions cut 8 bases from V and 2 bases from J, with 22 bases between. The germline gives CDR1 MDHEN, CDR2 SYDVKM. CDR3 nucleotide sequence: TGTGCCAGCGGATCCGTCGGAGGGCCGGGTACCTACGAGCAGTACTTC. Translation: CASGSVGGPGTYEQYF.

The chain employs TRBV19 and TRBJ2-7; a possible D gene is TRBD2 (6 bases). Germline V gene data show CDR1 as LNHDA and CDR2 as SQIVND (reference sequence). This CDR3 contains 15 residues. Trimming shortened V by 6 bases and J by 4 bases, and 19 bases separated the two germline ends. The CDR3: CASSPDGSVRYEQYF. The CDR3 nucleotides read TGTGCCAGTAGCCCTGACGGGAGCGTCAGATACGAGCAGTACTTC.

A few counts support this clone. The chain employs TRBV18 and TRBJ2-5; 8 nucleotides match TRBD2. There are 14 residues in the CDR3. V lost 1 base to trimming and J lost 3 bases; unmatched junction nucleotides: 1. Germline V gives CDR1 KGHSH, CDR2 LQKENI. The CDR3 loop is CASSPQRGKETQYF. Here the CDR3 DNA reads TGTGCCAGCTCACCACAGCGGGGGAAAGAGACCCAGTACTTC.

The chain uses TRBV10-2 and TRBJ2-2; D is unresolved. The V end was cut by 10 bases, the J end by 4 bases, with 10 bases between. The CDR3 is 12 amino acids. Per the germline V gene, CDR1 is WSHSY and CDR2 is SAAADI. This chain's CDR3 is CATRSGTGELFF. CDR3 nucleotides: TGCGCCACCCGATCGGGCACCGGGGAGCTGTTTTTT.

CDR3 DNA: TGCAGTGCTAGTGGGCTAGCGGGCCGACAGTTAAACACAGATACGCAGTATTTT. This sequence encodes CSASGLAGRQLNTDTQYF. The J gene is TRBJ2-3, the V gene TRBV20-1, with 8 nucleotides matching TRBD2. CDR1 and CDR2 from the germline V gene are DFQATT and SNEGSKA (reference sequence). The CDR3 sequence is 18 residues long. The V and J ends lost 3 bases and 2 bases, in that order; junction bases with no gene match: 16.

This clone was found a few times. The chain carries TRBV5-1 and TRBJ1-4, with a tentative D call TRBD1 (5 bases). The CDR3 has 16 residues. Trimming left V 0 bases short and J 1 base short, with 10 bases between. Germline V gene lookup returns CDR1 SGHRS and CDR2 YFSETQ. CDR3 DNA sequence: TGCGCCAGCAGCTTGGACGGAAGGGGAACTAATGAAAAACTGTTTTTT. Translated, it gives CASSLDGRGTNEKLFF.

The chain has TRBV15 and TRBJ1-5; 10 positions agree with TRBD1. The J segment lost 5 bases and the V segment lost 0 bases, leaving 7 bases of the junction unmatched. The CDR3 runs 17 residues. Germline values: CDR1 LNHNV, CDR2 YYDKDF (reference sequence). CDR3 nucleotide sequence: TGTGCCACCAGCAGAGAGAGGGGCGGGACAGGGGATCAGCCCCAGCATTTT. It specifies CATSRERGGTGDQPQHF.

The V and J genes are TRBV3-1 (or the pseudogene TRBV3-2) and TRBJ1-2; D is undetermined. V was pared by 1 base and J by 7 bases, with 10 bases between. The CDR3 runs to 13 residues. From germline, CDR1 is LGHDT and CDR2 YNNKEL (reference sequence). Here the CDR3 DNA reads TGTGCCAGCAGCCAAGCCCGGGGTCTTGGCTACACCTTC. Encoded protein: CASSQARGLGYTF.

This clone has only one observation. This rearrangement joins TRBV7-9 to TRBJ1-2, with 8 positions matching TRBD1. The CDR3 covers 15 residues. V lost 0 bases to trimming and J lost 5 bases; unmatched junction nucleotides: 5. The germline gives CDR1 SEHNR, CDR2 FQNEAQ (reference sequence). The CDR3 nucleotides read TGTGCCAGCAGCTTAGCGGGAGGACAGGGTTATGGCTACACCTTC. Translation: CASSLAGGQGYGYTF.

This chain connects TRBV5-1 to TRBJ2-3; 14 bases are shared with TRBD2. The J segment lost 4 bases and the V segment lost 3 bases, leaving 7 bases of the junction unmatched. Germline V gene sequence: CDR1 SGHRS, CDR2 YFSETQ. This CDR3 is built from 17 residues. CDR3 sequence reads: CASSSGTSGGRADTQYF. The CDR3 DNA sequence: TGCGCCAGCAGCTCAGGGACTAGCGGGGGTCGGGCAGATACGCAGTATTTT.

The chain joins TRBV19 to TRBJ2-4, with a possible D match to TRBD1 (6 bases). The V gene lost 6 bases and the J gene lost 2 bases, with 17 bases spanning the gap. CDR3 length equals 16 residues. Germline-derived CDR1 and CDR2 are LNHDA and SQIVND (reference sequence). The CDR3 nucleotides read TGTGCCAGTAGCATGGATTACGGGACAACCAAAAACATTCAGTACTTC. Its protein product is CASSMDYGTTKNIQYF.

This clone was seen just once. The CDR3 DNA is TGTGCCAGCAGGGATGGGACAGGGCGGAACGAGCAGTACTTC. This translates into CASRDGTGRNEQYF. The rearrangement joins TRBV6-5 to TRBJ2-7, with 9 positions matching TRBD1. CDR1 and CDR2 from the germline V gene are MNHEY and SVGAGI. V shed 6 bases and J 5 bases; nucleotides not matched to a gene: 8. The CDR3 has 14 residues.

The rearrangement joins TRBV5-4 to TRBJ2-5; 10 positions match TRBD1. Germline V lookup: CDR1 SGHNT, CDR2 YYREEE (reference sequence). The J segment lost 5 bases and the V segment lost 4 bases, leaving 11 bases of the junction unmatched. The CDR3 is made up of 16 amino acids. The CDR3 protein is CASSPNPGQGWETQYF. CDR3 nucleotides: TGTGCCAGCAGCCCGAACCCGGGACAGGGGTGGGAGACCCAGTACTTC.

The rearrangement uses TRBV5-1 and TRBJ1-4; 11 positions match TRBD1. This CDR3 region has 15 residues. The trim removed 1 base at V and 8 bases at J, leaving 4 bases unmatched. Looked up from germline, CDR1 is SGHRS and CDR2 is YFSETQ. In DNA form, the CDR3 reads TGCGCCAGCAGCTTGTGGGGACAGGGGGGCGAAAAACTGTTTTTT. It specifies CASSLWGQGGEKLFF.

The V gene is TRBV5-1, the J gene TRBJ2-3, with TRBD2 identical over 8 bases. J was trimmed by 2 bases and V by 3 bases; bases with no gene match: 8. Germline V CDR1 and CDR2: SGHRS, YFSETQ. The CDR3 covers 16 residues. In DNA, the CDR3 is TGCGCCAGCAGCTGGGGAGCGGGGGATTACACAGATACGCAGTATTTT. Amino acids: CASSWGAGDYTDTQYF. The complete variable domain, with remaining parts taken from reference TRBV5-1 and TRBJ2-3, reads KAGVTQTPRYLIKTRGQQVTLSCSPISGHRSVSWYQQTPGQGLQFLFEYFSETQRNKGNFPGRFSGRQFSNSRSEMNVSTLELGDSALYLCASSWGAGDYTDTQYFGPGTRLTVL.

V gene TRBV5-4 combines with J gene TRBJ2-7; TRBD1 matches 7 bases. J was trimmed by 6 bases and V by 5 bases; bases with no gene match: 14. CDR1 SGHNT and CDR2 YYREEE come from the germline V gene (reference sequence). The CDR3 extends over 15 amino acids. The CDR3 nucleotides are TGTGCCAGCAGGAAAGGTAGCGAGGGGGCGGGCGAGCAGTACTTC. Translated, it gives CASRKGSEGAGEQYF.

This clone was seen just once. The rearrangement uses TRBV18 and TRBJ2-2, with 9 bases that match TRBD1. Per germline, CDR1 KGHSH and CDR2 LQKENI. The V gene end was trimmed by 4 bases and the J gene end by 4 bases; junction bases not matched to a gene: 4. The CDR3 is made up of 15 amino acids. CDR3 coding DNA: TGTGCCAGCTCACTCGGACAGGGGTCCACCGGGGAGCTGTTTTTT. Its protein product is CASSLGQGSTGELFF. Full variable domain (outside the CDR3, taken from reference TRBV18 and TRBJ2-2): NAGVMQNPRHLVRRRGQEARLRCSPMKGHSHVYWYRQLPEEGLKFMVYLQKENIIDESGMPKERFSAEFPKEGPSILRIQQVVRGDSAAYFCASSLGQGSTGELFFGEGSRLTVL.

This chain links TRBV6-1 with TRBJ1-2, with D maybe TRBD1 (5 bases). The CDR3 length is 15 residues. The V gene's germline CDR1 is MNHNS and CDR2 SASEGT. The V end lost 2 bases, the J end lost 3 bases, and 13 bases lay between the germline ends. DNA for the CDR3: TGTGCCAGCAGTGAAACGGGCAGGGTGGACTATGGCTACACCTTC. Protein sequence: CASSETGRVDYGYTF.

Only a few counts were recorded for this clone. V usage is TRBV2 and J usage is TRBJ1-6; D uncertain. This CDR3 region has 16 residues. Trimming pared 0 bases from V and 0 bases from J, leaving 6 bases between. Germline V lookup: CDR1 SNHLY, CDR2 FYNNEI. Written as DNA, the CDR3 is TGTGCCAGCAGTGAAGCAGGGAGCTCCTATAATTCACCCCTCCACTTT. Amino acids: CASSEAGSSYNSPLHF.

CDR3 protein: CASSQAGFHEQYF. The CDR3 region has the DNA TGTGCCAGCAGCCAGGCAGGGTTCCACGAGCAGTACTTC. This rearrangement joins TRBV7-9 to TRBJ2-7, with a weak D call TRBD1 (5 bases). Germline V CDR1 and CDR2: SEHNR, FQNEAQ (reference sequence). The V and J ends lost 5 bases and 5 bases respectively, with 13 bases between them. The CDR3 covers 13 residues.

The genes are TRBV19 and TRBJ1-4, with a tentative D call TRBD1 (6 bases). V dropped 4 bases and J dropped 7 bases, with 16 bases sitting between them. Germline CDR1 LNHDA, CDR2 SQIVND (reference sequence). CDR3 length: 15 amino acids. Here the CDR3 reads CASSTTGGSGEKLFF. In DNA form, the CDR3 reads TGTGCCAGTAGTACGACAGGTGGTAGTGGTGAAAAACTGTTTTTT.